This T cell receptor (beta chain) was documented in a study of CD8 T cells in ankylosing spondylitis. Notes on the study in general: Earlier authors reported some of these motif variants in reactive arthritis synovial fluid and blood. Ankylosing spondylitis blood appeared to carry a characteristic TCR beta motif of roughly 8 highly homologous variants.

This CDR3 is built from 14 residues. Germline CDR1 is SNHLY and CDR2 is FYNNEI. V was clipped by 5 bases and J by 6 bases, with 14 bases between them. TCRdb re-analysed the 5' RACE reads in MiXCR, keeping a single row per CDR3 protein. The sample has approximately 240,000 distinct CDR3 sequences, 10% seen once. This clonotype was detected only a few times. What it binds is not known. The sequence came from a male donor with ankylosing spondylitis or in good health (not recorded which). The specimen sequenced was blood, either unsorted or a sorted T cell fraction (not recorded which). This chain connects TRBV2 to TRBJ2-1, with a tentative D call TRBD2 (5 bases). DNA of the CDR3: TGTGCCAGCAGTCCGCGGAGAGGGCTCAATGAGCAGTTCTTC. This gives the protein CASSPRRGLNEQFF.